This T cell receptor (beta chain) was retrieved from a study of a mutant IDH1 vaccine in newly diagnosed glioma. About the study: Eight vaccinations reached patients in weeks 1, 3, 5, 7, 11, 15, 19 and 23. Commencement of vaccination occurred 4-6 weeks following radiotherapy alone, or concurrently with temozolomide cycles.

Specified time point: week 5, during vaccination. In the vaccine, a single dose held 300 ug of the mutant IDH1 20-mer peptide, along with topical imiquimod. TCRdb keeps only in-frame clones here, not all; method: immunoSEQ multiplex PCR. The sample holds about 53,000 clones, 65% to 90% seen once. Study-level results: Pseudoprogression showed no apparent link to changes in top peripheral T cell clonotypes. Immune responses induced by the vaccine were seen in around 92% of patients, spanning multiple MHC alleles.

Remarks on this clone: No antigen is known for it.

The germline V and J ends were trimmed by 7 bases and 3 bases, with 6 bases remaining between them. Germline assignment: CDR1 SQVTM and CDR2 ANQGSEA. The CDR3 has 10 amino acids. This specimen consisted of PBMCs, obtained from a glioma patient whose treatment included an IDH1 peptide vaccine. The receptor's source is a woman between 18 and 30 years old with glioma. Some clones in this sample may be carry-over from other donors' samples. This chain joins TRBV29-1 and TRBJ1-1; no clear D gene. The CDR3 reads CSASYTEAFF. The CDR3 DNA is TGCAGCGCCTCTTACACTGAAGCTTTCTTT.